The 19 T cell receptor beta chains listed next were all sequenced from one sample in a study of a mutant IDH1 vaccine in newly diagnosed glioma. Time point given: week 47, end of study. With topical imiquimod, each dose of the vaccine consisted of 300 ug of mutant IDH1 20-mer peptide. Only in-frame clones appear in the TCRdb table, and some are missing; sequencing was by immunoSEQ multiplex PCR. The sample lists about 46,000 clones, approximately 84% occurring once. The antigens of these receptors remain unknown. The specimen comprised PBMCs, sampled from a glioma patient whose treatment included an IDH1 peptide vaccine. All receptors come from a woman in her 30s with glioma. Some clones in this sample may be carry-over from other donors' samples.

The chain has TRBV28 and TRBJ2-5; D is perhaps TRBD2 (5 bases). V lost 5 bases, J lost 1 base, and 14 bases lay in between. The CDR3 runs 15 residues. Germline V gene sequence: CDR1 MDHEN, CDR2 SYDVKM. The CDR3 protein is CASSPETRVQETQYF. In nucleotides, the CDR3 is TGTGCCAGCAGTCCGGAGACGAGGGTCCAAGAGACCCAGTACTTC.

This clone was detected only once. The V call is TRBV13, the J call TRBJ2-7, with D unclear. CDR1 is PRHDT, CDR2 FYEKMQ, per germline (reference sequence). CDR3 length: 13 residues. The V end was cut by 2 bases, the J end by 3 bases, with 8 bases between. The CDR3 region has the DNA TGTGCCAGCAGCTTAAACTCTCGCTACGAGCAGTACTTC. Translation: CASSLNSRYEQYF.

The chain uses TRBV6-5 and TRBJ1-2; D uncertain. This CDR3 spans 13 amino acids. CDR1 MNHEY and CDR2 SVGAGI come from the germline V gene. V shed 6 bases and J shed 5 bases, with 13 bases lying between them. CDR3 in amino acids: CASSVDRSYGYTF. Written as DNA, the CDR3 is TGTGCCAGCAGCGTTGACCGGTCGTATGGCTACACCTTC.

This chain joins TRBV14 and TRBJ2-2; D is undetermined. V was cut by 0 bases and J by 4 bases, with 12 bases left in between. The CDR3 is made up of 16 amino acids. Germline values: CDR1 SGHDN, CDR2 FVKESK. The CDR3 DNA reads TGTGCCAGCAGCCAAGACCCAGGACCGGGCACCGGGGAGCTGTTTTTT. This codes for CASSQDPGPGTGELFF.

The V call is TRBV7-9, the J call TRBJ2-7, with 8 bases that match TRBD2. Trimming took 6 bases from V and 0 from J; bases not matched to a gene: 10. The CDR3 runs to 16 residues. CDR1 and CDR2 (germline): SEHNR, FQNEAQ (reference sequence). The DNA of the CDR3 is TGTGCCAGCAGTCCACTCCTAGCGGGTGTCTCCTACGAGCAGTACTTC. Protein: CASSPLLAGVSYEQYF.

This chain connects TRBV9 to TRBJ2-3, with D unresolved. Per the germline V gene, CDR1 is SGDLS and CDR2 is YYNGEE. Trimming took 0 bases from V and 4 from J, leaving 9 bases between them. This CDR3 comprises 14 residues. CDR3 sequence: CASSVDGLADTQYF. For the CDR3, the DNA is TGTGCCAGCAGCGTAGACGGGTTGGCAGATACGCAGTATTTT.

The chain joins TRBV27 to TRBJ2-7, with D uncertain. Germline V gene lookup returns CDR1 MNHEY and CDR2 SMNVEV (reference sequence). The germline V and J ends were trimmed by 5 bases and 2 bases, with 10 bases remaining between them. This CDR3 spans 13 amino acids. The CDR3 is CASSPTTAYEQYF. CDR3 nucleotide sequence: TGTGCCAGCAGTCCAACGACCGCCTACGAGCAGTACTTC.

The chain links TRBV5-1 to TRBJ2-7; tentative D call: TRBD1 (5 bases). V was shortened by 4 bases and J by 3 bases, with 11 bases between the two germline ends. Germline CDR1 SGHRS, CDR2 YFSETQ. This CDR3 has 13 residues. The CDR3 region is CASSPLQGYEQYF. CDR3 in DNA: TGCGCCAGCAGCCCCCTGCAGGGCTACGAGCAGTACTTC.

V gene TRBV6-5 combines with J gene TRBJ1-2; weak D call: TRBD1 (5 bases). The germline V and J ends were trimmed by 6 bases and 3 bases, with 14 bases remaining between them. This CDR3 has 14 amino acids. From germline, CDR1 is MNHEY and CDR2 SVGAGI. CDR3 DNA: TGTGCCAGCAGATACCAGGGCCCGGACTATGGCTACACCTTC. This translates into CASRYQGPDYGYTF.

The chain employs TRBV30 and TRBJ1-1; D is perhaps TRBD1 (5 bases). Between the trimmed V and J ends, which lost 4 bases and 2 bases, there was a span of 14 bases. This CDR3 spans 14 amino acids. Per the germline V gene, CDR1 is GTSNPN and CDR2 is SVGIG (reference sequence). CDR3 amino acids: CAWTLGQANTEAFF. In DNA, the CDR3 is TGTGCCTGGACGTTGGGGCAAGCTAACACTGAAGCTTTCTTT.

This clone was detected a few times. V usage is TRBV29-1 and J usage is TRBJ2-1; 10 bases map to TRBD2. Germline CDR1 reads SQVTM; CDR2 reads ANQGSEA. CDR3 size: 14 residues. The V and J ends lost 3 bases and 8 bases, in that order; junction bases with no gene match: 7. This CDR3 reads CSVEGRSGGDEQFF. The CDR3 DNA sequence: TGCAGCGTTGAGGGACGGAGCGGGGGGGATGAGCAGTTCTTC.

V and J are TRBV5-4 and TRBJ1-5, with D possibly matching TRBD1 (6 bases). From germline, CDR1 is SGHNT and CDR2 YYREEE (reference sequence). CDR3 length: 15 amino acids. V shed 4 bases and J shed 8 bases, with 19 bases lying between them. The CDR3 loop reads CASSQKDRTRKPQHF. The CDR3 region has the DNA TGTGCCAGCAGCCAAAAAGACAGGACTCGAAAGCCCCAGCATTTT.

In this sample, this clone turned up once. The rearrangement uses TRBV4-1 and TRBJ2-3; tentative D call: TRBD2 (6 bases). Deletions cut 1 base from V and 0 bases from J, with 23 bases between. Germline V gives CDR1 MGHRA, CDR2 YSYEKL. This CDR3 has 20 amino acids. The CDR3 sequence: CASSQGRGGPLRGSTDTQYF. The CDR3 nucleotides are TGCGCCAGCAGCCAAGGGCGAGGCGGCCCCCTTCGGGGGAGCACAGATACGCAGTATTTT.

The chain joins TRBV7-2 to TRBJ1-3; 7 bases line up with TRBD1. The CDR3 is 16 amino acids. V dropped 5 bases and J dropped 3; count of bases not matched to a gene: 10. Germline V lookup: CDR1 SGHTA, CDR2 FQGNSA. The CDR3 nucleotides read TGTGCCAGCAGCGTTACAGGGGCGAGAAGTGGAAACACCATATATTTT. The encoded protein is CASSVTGARSGNTIYF.

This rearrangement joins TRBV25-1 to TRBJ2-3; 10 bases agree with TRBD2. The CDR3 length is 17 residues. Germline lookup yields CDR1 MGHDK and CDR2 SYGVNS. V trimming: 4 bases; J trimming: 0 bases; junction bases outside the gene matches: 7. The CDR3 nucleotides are TGTGCCAGCAGTGTAGCGGGAGGATTTTCTAGCACAGATACGCAGTATTTT. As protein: CASSVAGGFSSTDTQYF.

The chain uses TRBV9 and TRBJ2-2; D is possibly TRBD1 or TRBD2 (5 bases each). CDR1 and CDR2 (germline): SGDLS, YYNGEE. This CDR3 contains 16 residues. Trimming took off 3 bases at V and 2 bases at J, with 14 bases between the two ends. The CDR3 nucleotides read TGTGCCAGCAGCGCGAGGGGAAGCAGTAACACCGGGGAGCTGTTTTTT. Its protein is CASSARGSSNTGELFF.

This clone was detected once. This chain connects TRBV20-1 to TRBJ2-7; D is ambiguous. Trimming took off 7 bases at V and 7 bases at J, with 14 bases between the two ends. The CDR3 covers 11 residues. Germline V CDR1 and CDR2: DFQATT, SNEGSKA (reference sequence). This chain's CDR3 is CSVFRTKEQYF. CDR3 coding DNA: TGCAGTGTTTTTAGGACGAAGGAGCAGTACTTC.

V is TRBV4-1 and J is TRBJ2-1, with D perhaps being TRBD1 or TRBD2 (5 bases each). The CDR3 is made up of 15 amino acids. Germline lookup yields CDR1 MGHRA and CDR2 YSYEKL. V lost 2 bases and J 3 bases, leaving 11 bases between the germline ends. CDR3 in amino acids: CASSQPGTRYNEQFF. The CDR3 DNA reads TGCGCCAGCAGCCAACCCGGGACCCGCTACAATGAGCAGTTCTTC.

The CDR3 DNA is TGTGCCTGGACCCCTCATCCCCTTCGGCGGAAGTCCTACGAGCAGTACTTC. Translation: CAWTPHPLRRKSYEQYF. This chain uses TRBV30 with TRBJ2-7; D is unresolved. Trimming took off 4 bases at V and 1 base at J, with 23 bases between the two ends. Looked up from germline, CDR1 is GTSNPN and CDR2 is SVGIG (reference sequence). The length of the CDR3 is 17 residues.